This T cell receptor (beta chain) was identified during a study of blood T cell repertoires in COVID-19. This clone was counted a few times. Germline loops: CDR1 SGHDT, CDR2 YYEEEE. The CDR3 loop spans 12 amino acids. Trimming took 3 bases from V and 6 from J; bases not matched to a gene: 3. Assay used: immunoSEQ multiplex PCR; TCRdb lists only in-frame clones, some missing. The table has some 120,000 clones, roughly 76% seen once; the top ten hold more than 9%. The receptor's source is a human donor in a cohort sampled during active COVID-19. J is TRBJ2-7 and V is TRBV5-6, with TRBD2 identical over 7 bases. The sequenced material came from peripheral blood. Here the CDR3 reads CASSSGRPEQYF. The CDR3 DNA sequence: TGTGCCAGCAGCTCCGGGAGGCCCGAGCAGTACTTC.